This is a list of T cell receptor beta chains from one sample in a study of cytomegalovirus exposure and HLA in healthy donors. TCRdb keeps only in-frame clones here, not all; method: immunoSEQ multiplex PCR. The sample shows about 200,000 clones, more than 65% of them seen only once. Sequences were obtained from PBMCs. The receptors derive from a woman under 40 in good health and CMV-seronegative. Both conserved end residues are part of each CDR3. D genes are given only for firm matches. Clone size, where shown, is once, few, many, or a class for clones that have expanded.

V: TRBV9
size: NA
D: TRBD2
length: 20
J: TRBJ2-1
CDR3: CASSVAGGLAGLGSYNEQFF
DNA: TGTGCCAGCAGCGTAGCCGGCGGACTAGCGGGACTCGGCTCCTACAATGAGCAGTTCTTC

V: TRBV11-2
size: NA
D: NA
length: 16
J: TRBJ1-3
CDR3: CASSVVFGGDGNTIYF
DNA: TGTGCCAGCAGCGTCGTTTTTGGGGGCGATGGAAACACCATATATTTT

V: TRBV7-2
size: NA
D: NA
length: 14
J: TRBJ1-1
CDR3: CASSLGGDSRGAFF
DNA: TGTGCCAGCAGCCTCGGGGGGGATTCAAGGGGGGCTTTCTTT

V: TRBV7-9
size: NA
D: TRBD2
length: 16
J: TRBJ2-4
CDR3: CASSPRLAGGQNIQYF
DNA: TGTGCCAGCAGCCCGAGACTAGCGGGAGGTCAAAACATTCAGTACTTC

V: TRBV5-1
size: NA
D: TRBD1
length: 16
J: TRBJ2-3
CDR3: CASNFQGQGDGDTQYF
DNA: TGCGCCAGCAACTTTCAGGGACAGGGGGATGGAGATACGCAGTATTTT

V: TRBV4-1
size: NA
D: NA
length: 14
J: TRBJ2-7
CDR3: CASSQVTSADEQYF
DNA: TGCGCCAGCAGCCAAGTAACGAGCGCGGACGAGCAGTACTTC

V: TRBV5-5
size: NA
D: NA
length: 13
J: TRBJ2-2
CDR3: CASSLYGTGELFF
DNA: TGTGCCAGCAGCTTGTACGGCACCGGGGAGCTGTTTTTT

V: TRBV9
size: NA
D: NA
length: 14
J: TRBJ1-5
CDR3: CASSTGTLNQPQHF
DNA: TGTGCCAGCAGCACCGGGACTTTAAATCAGCCCCAGCATTTT

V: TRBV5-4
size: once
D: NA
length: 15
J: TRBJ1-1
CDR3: CASSSRSSMNTEAFF
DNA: TGTGCCAGCAGCTCTCGCAGTTCCATGAACACTGAAGCTTTCTTT

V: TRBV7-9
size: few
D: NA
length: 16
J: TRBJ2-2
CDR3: CASSPTGGPNTGELFF
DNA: TGTGCCAGCAGCCCTACTGGGGGCCCGAACACCGGGGAGCTGTTTTTT

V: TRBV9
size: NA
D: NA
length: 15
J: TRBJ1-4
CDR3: CASSVGAGAGEKLFF
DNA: TGTGCCAGCAGCGTAGGGGCGGGGGCGGGTGAAAAACTGTTTTTT

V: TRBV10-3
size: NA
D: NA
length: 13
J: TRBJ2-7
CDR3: CAISEPREYEQYF
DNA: TGTGCCATCAGTGAACCGAGGGAATACGAGCAGTACTTC

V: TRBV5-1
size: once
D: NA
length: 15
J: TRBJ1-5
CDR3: CASSPEGGLFQPQHF
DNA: TGCGCCAGCAGCCCGGAGGGGGGGCTTTTTCAGCCCCAGCATTTT

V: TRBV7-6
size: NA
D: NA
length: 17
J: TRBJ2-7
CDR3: CASSSTLGRGQSYEQYF
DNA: TGTGCCAGCAGCTCCACCCTGGGACGAGGACAGTCCTACGAGCAGTACTTC

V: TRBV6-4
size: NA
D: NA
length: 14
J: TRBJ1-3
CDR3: CASPGRHSGNTIYF
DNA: TGTGCCAGCCCTGGCAGACACTCTGGAAACACCATATATTTT

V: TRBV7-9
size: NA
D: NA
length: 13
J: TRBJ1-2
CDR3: CASSLARADGYTF
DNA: TGTGCCAGCAGCTTAGCGCGGGCGGATGGCTACACCTTC

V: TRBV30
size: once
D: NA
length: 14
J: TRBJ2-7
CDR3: CAWSVGGFSYEQYF
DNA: TGTGCCTGGAGTGTTGGAGGTTTCTCCTACGAGCAGTACTTC

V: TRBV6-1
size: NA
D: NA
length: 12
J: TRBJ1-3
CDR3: CASKGGYDTIYF
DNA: TGTGCCAGCAAAGGCGGTTATGACACCATATATTTT

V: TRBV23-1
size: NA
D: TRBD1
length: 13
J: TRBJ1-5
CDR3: CASSQPGGQPQHF
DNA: TGCGCCAGCAGTCAACCAGGGGGTCAGCCCCAGCATTTT

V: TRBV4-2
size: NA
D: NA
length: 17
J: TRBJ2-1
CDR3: CASSQESSASSYNEQFF
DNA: TGTGCCAGCAGCCAAGAGTCCAGCGCCTCCTCCTACAATGAGCAGTTCTTC

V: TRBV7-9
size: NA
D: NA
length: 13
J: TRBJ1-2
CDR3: CASSLMGWDGYTF
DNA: TGTGCCAGCAGCTTAATGGGCTGGGATGGCTACACCTTC

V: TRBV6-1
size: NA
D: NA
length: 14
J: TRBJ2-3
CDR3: CASRRPGGTDTQYF
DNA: TGTGCCAGCCGCCGACCGGGGGGCACAGATACGCAGTATTTT

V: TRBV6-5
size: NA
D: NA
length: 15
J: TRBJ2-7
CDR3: CASSYANLAPGEQYF
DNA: TGTGCCAGCAGTTACGCAAATCTAGCGCCCGGCGAGCAGTACTTC

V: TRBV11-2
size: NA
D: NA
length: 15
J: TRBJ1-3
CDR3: CASSLRRQGRNTIYF
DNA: TGTGCCAGCAGCTTACGACGGCAGGGTAGAAACACCATATATTTT

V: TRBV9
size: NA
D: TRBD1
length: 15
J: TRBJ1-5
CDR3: CASSFSGQGNQPQHF
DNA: TGTGCCAGCAGCTTCTCGGGACAGGGCAATCAGCCCCAGCATTTT

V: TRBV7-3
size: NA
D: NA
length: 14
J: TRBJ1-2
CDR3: CASSLFMEDDGYTF
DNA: TGTGCCAGCAGCTTATTCATGGAGGACGATGGCTACACCTTC

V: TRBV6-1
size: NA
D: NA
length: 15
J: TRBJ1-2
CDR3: CASSDFYYGDYGYTF
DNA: TGTGCCAGCAGTGATTTTTACTACGGAGACTATGGCTACACCTTC

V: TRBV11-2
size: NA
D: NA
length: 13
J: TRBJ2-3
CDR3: CASSLGPTDTQYF
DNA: TGTGCCAGCAGCTTAGGGCCTACAGATACGCAGTATTTT

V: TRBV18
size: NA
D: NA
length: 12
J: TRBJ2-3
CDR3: CASSLLADTQYF
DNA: TGTGCCAGCTCACTTCTAGCGGATACGCAGTATTTT

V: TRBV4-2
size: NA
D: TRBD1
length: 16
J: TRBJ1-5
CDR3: CASSLLTGTLDQPQHF
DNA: TGTGCCAGCAGCCTCCTGACAGGGACATTAGATCAGCCCCAGCATTTT

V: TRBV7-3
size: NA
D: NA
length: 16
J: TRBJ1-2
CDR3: CASSLKEARENYGYTF
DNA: TGTGCCAGCAGCTTAAAGGAGGCCAGAGAGAACTATGGCTACACCTTC

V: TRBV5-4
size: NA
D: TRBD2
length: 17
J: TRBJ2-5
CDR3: CASSAGTSEASQETQYF
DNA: TGTGCCAGCAGCGCCGGGACTAGCGAGGCCTCCCAAGAGACCCAGTACTTC

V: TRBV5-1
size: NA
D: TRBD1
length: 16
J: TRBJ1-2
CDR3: CASSSGDRGSNYGYTF
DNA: TGCGCCAGCAGCTCCGGGGACAGGGGATCTAACTATGGCTACACCTTC

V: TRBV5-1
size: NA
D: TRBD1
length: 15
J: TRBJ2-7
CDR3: CASGDRDRGPQEQYF
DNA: TGCGCCAGCGGGGACCGGGACAGGGGCCCCCAAGAGCAGTACTTC

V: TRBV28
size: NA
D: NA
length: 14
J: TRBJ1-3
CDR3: CASKNTGSGNTIYF
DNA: TGTGCCAGCAAAAATACAGGTTCTGGAAACACCATATATTTT

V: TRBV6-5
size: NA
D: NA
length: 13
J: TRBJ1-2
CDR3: CASSFRDSDGYTF
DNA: TGTGCCAGCAGTTTCCGGGACTCCGATGGCTACACCTTC

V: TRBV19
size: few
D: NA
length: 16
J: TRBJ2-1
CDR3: CASSDVHTPNLGEQFF
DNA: TGTGCCAGTAGCGACGTTCACACCCCGAACCTAGGTGAGCAGTTCTTC

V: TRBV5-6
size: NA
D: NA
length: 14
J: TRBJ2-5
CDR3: CASSLAARQETQYF
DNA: TGTGCCAGCAGCTTGGCAGCTAGACAAGAGACCCAGTACTTC

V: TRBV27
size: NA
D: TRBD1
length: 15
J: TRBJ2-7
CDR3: CASSKSRDRAYEQYF
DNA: TGTGCCAGCAGCAAATCCCGGGACAGGGCCTACGAGCAGTACTTC

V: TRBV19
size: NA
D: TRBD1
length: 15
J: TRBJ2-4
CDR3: CASSPTGTGKNIQYF
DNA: TGTGCCAGTAGTCCGACGGGGACAGGGAAAAACATTCAGTACTTC

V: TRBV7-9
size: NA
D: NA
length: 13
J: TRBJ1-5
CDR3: CASSSNRNQPQHF
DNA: TGTGCCAGCAGCTCCAACAGGAATCAGCCCCAGCATTTT

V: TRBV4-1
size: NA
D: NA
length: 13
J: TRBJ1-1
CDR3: CASSHGMNTEAFF
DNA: TGCGCCAGCAGCCACGGGATGAACACTGAAGCTTTCTTT

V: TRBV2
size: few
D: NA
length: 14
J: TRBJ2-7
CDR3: CASKSLVLLYEQYF
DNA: TGTGCCAGCAAATCGTTAGTCCTTCTCTACGAGCAGTACTTC